This TCR beta chain was profiled in a study of blood T cell repertoires in COVID-19. In the original processing: Counts of nucleated cells, estimated from reference gene primer amplification, were obtained. Generated by immunoSEQ multiplex PCR, the TCRdb table keeps only in-frame clones and is missing some. The V and J calls and clone size are taken from that table; D and trimming were inferred from the DNA. The profile shows fewer than 100,000 clones, over 75% of them singletons. This CDR3 is 18 amino acids long. The V and J ends lost 0 bases and 10 bases respectively, with 25 bases between them. Germline CDR1 is SEHNR and CDR2 is FQNEAQ (reference sequence).

The sequence derives from a man between 45 and 60 years old with COVID-19, enrolled during active disease. This sequence joins TRBV7-9 and TRBJ2-1, with D perhaps TRBD1 (7 bases). The source material was peripheral blood. This chain's CDR3 is CASSLADRPTGLREEQFF. The CDR3 DNA reads as TGTGCCAGCAGCTTAGCCGACCGCCCGACAGGGTTACGGGAGGAGCAGTTCTTC.